These T cell receptor beta chains were read from a single sample in a study of blood T cell repertoires in COVID-19. The assay was immunoSEQ multiplex PCR, and TCRdb's table has in-frame clones only and misses some. This table has approximately 380,000 clones, approximately 90% appearing once. Material: PBMCs or T cells enriched from blood (not recorded which). The receptors shown here come from a woman aged 40 to 55 who had been exposed to COVID-19. The CDR3 runs from the conserved cysteine through the conserved F or W. Fields, in order: clone size, V gene, D gene, J gene, CDR3 protein, CDR3 DNA. A D gene is named only where the DNA matches it firmly. Size tells how often a clone was seen (once, few, many) or the class of an expanded clone, and some rows leave it out.

NA,TRBV4-1,TRBD2,TRBJ2-7,CASSQDRVAGVDEQYF,TGCGCCAGCAGCCAAGATAGAGTAGCGGGAGTAGACGAGCAGTACTTC
NA,TRBV18,TRBD1,TRBJ2-4,CASSPVPGQGYIQYF,TGTGCCAGCTCACCGGTCCCGGGACAGGGATACATTCAGTACTTC
NA,TRBV5-1,NA,TRBJ1-2,CASSLDEQGGYTF,TGCGCCAGCAGCTTAGACGAACAGGGAGGCTACACCTTC
NA,TRBV6-2/TRBV6-3,NA,TRBJ1-4,CASRPDRRSNEKLFF,TGTGCCAGCAGACCTGACCGGAGGTCTAATGAAAAACTGTTTTTT
once,TRBV29-1,TRBD1,TRBJ2-5,CSAWGTGPETQYF,TGCAGCGCCTGGGGGACAGGGCCCGAGACCCAGTACTTC
NA,TRBV12-3/TRBV12-4,NA,TRBJ2-2,CASSLLGGGELFF,TGTGCCAGCAGTTTACTAGGCGGCGGGGAGCTGTTTTTT
NA,TRBV7-3,TRBD2,TRBJ2-1,CASSPNRLAGDNEQFF,TGTGCCAGCAGCCCTAACCGACTAGCGGGGGACAATGAGCAGTTCTTC
NA,TRBV21-1,NA,TRBJ1-4,CASSRERVGRPEKLFF,TGTGCCAGCAGCAGAGAGAGAGTGGGGCGACCTGAAAAACTGTTTTTT
NA,TRBV3-1/TRBV3-2,NA,TRBJ2-6,CASSPGGYSGANVLTF,TGTGCCAGCAGCCCTGGCGGGTACTCTGGGGCCAACGTCCTGACTTTC
once,TRBV7-2,NA,TRBJ2-6,CASSFRRGSGANVLTF,TGTGCCAGCAGCTTCCGACGGGGGTCTGGGGCCAACGTCCTGACTTTC
NA,TRBV27,NA,TRBJ2-1,CASSSAGASVLQFF,TGTGCCAGCAGTTCCGCCGGGGCTAGCGTTCTTCAGTTCTTC
NA,TRBV4-3,TRBD2,TRBJ2-2,CASSQDSSGTGELFF,TGCGCCAGCAGCCAAGATTCTAGCGGTACCGGGGAGCTGTTTTTT
NA,TRBV7-9,NA,TRBJ1-4,CASSLETVEKLFF,TGTGCCAGCAGCTTAGAAACGGTCGAAAAACTGTTTTTT
NA,TRBV3-1/TRBV3-2,NA,TRBJ1-4,CASSRDGGKLFF,TGTGCCAGCAGCCGGGACGGGGGGAAACTGTTTTTT
few,TRBV18,NA,TRBJ1-1,CASSPTQGFAEAFF,TGTGCCAGCTCACCAACTCAGGGATTCGCTGAAGCTTTCTTT
once,TRBV7-8,NA,TRBJ1-6,CASSARASSYNSPLHF,TGTGCCAGCAGCGCCAGGGCGAGCTCCTATAATTCACCCCTCCACTTT
NA,TRBV6-6,NA,TRBJ1-1,CASSYGGGTAFF,TGTGCCAGCAGTTACGGGGGAGGCACAGCTTTCTTT
NA,TRBV30,TRBD2,TRBJ2-7,CAWSPGTSGSYEQYF,TGTGCCTGGAGCCCCGGGACTAGCGGGAGTTACGAGCAGTACTTC
NA,TRBV7-2,NA,TRBJ1-5,CASSLGSAGNQPQHF,TGTGCCAGCAGCCTCGGGTCGGCGGGCAATCAGCCCCAGCATTTT
NA,TRBV6-2/TRBV6-3,TRBD1,TRBJ1-6,CASSYTGGKMMDSPLHF,TGTGCCAGCAGTTACACAGGGGGCAAAATGATGGATTCACCCCTCCACTTT
NA,TRBV28,TRBD1,TRBJ1-1,CASSLDRGAFF,TGTGCCAGCAGTTTAGACAGGGGAGCTTTCTTT
NA,TRBV3-1/TRBV3-2,NA,TRBJ2-7,CASSQFRAGSYEQYF,TGTGCCAGCAGCCAATTTAGAGCGGGTTCCTACGAGCAGTACTTC
NA,TRBV27,NA,TRBJ1-5,CASSSQYSNQPQHF,TGTGCCAGCAGTTCACAGTATAGCAATCAGCCCCAGCATTTT
NA,TRBV5-6,NA,TRBJ2-1,CASSLYGLDYNEQFF,TGTGCCAGCAGCTTGTATGGCCTAGATTACAATGAGCAGTTCTTC
NA,TRBV7-9,TRBD1,TRBJ1-6,CASSPQTGYNSPLHF,TGTGCCAGCAGCCCGCAGACAGGGTATAATTCACCCCTCCACTTT
NA,TRBV28,NA,TRBJ1-5,CASRRVPGQPQHF,TGTGCCAGCAGACGTGTACCAGGGCAGCCCCAGCATTTT
NA,TRBV25-1,NA,TRBJ2-7,CASSEGGSYEQYF,TGTGCCAGCAGTGAGGGGGGCTCCTACGAGCAGTACTTC
NA,TRBV30,TRBD1,TRBJ1-1,CAWRDRGEAFF,TGTGCCTGGCGGGACAGGGGTGAAGCTTTCTTT
NA,TRBV27,TRBD1,TRBJ1-2,CASSLRTGELYGYTF,TGTGCCAGCAGTCTCCGGACAGGAGAGCTCTATGGCTACACCTTC
NA,TRBV7-3,NA,TRBJ1-1,CASSSTGSPFEAEAFF,TGTGCCAGCAGCTCTACCGGGTCCCCTTTCGAGGCTGAAGCTTTCTTT
NA,TRBV18,NA,TRBJ2-1,CASSRDRNVYNEQFF,TGTGCCAGCTCACGAGACAGGAATGTATACAATGAGCAGTTCTTC
NA,TRBV7-3,TRBD1,TRBJ2-1,CASSLGTGVASEQFF,TGTGCCAGCAGCTTAGGGACAGGGGTGGCGAGTGAGCAGTTCTTC
NA,TRBV2,NA,TRBJ2-2,CASRNRVSNTGELFF,TGTGCCAGCAGGAACAGGGTTTCGAACACCGGGGAGCTGTTTTTT
once,TRBV5-1,TRBD1,TRBJ2-2,CASSLRDSNTGELFF,TGCGCCAGCAGCCTCCGGGACAGTAACACCGGGGAGCTGTTTTTT
NA,TRBV7-9,TRBD2,TRBJ2-7,CASSLGGLAGAYEQYF,TGTGCCAGCAGCTTAGGGGGACTAGCGGGAGCCTACGAGCAGTACTTC
NA,TRBV5-1,NA,TRBJ1-4,CASSSDGTVRNEKLFF,TGCGCCAGCAGCTCGGACGGGACTGTCCGAAATGAAAAACTGTTTTTT
NA,TRBV7-9,TRBD1,TRBJ2-1,CASSPRGGPHYNEQFF,TGTGCCAGCAGCCCGAGAGGGGGCCCCCACTACAATGAGCAGTTCTTC
NA,TRBV14,NA,TRBJ2-1,CASSQGQVYAYNEQFF,TGTGCCAGCAGCCAAGGTCAGGTGTACGCCTACAATGAGCAGTTCTTC
NA,TRBV5-1,TRBD1,TRBJ2-3,CASSPGDRGFTDTQYF,TGCGCCAGCAGCCCGGGGGACAGGGGCTTCACAGATACGCAGTATTTT
NA,TRBV27,NA,TRBJ1-1,CASSLSLGSEAFF,TGTGCCAGCAGTTTATCCCTGGGCAGTGAAGCTTTCTTT
NA,TRBV7-2,TRBD2,TRBJ2-3,CASSVLAGSGTQYF,TGTGCCAGCAGCGTATTAGCGGGATCGGGTACGCAGTATTTT
NA,TRBV11-3,NA,TRBJ2-5,CASSSWLQETQYF,TGTGCCTCCTCGTCCTGGCTTCAGGAGACCCAGTACTTC
NA,TRBV12-3/TRBV12-4,NA,TRBJ1-4,CASAREAKLFF,TGTGCCAGCGCCCGGGAGGCAAAACTGTTTTTT
NA,TRBV24-1,TRBD2,TRBJ2-3,CATSDSGPGLAPHTQYF,TGTGCCACCAGTGATTCGGGACCGGGACTAGCTCCCCATACGCAGTATTTT
few,TRBV7-2,NA,TRBJ2-5,CASSSPVLGGVTQYF,TGTGCCAGCAGCTCCCCAGTACTAGGAGGGGTGACCCAGTACTTC
NA,TRBV19,NA,TRBJ1-2,CASSRLRELNYGYTF,TGTGCCAGTAGTAGGTTGAGGGAGCTTAACTATGGCTACACCTTC
NA,TRBV3-1/TRBV3-2,NA,TRBJ1-2,CASSQGRSFNYGYTF,TGTGCCAGCAGCCAAGGGAGGAGTTTTAACTATGGCTACACCTTC
NA,TRBV7-9,NA,TRBJ2-5,CASSLGAGALQETQYF,TGTGCCAGCAGCTTAGGGGCAGGGGCTCTCCAAGAGACCCAGTACTTC
NA,TRBV5-1,NA,TRBJ1-3,CASSPGGLYSGNTIYF,TGCGCCAGCAGCCCGGGGGGCCTCTACTCTGGAAACACCATATATTTT
NA,TRBV3-1/TRBV3-2,NA,TRBJ1-1,CASSQDNRAATEAFF,TGTGCCAGCAGCCAAGATAACAGGGCTGCCACTGAAGCTTTCTTT
NA,TRBV7-3,TRBD1,TRBJ1-2,CASSFPLGTVYGYTF,TGTGCCAGCAGCTTCCCCCTCGGGACAGTCTATGGCTACACCTTC
NA,TRBV27,TRBD1,TRBJ2-3,CASSPDRGGTDTQYF,TGTGCCAGCAGCCCTGACAGGGGCGGCACAGATACGCAGTATTTT
NA,TRBV7-8,TRBD1,TRBJ1-5,CASSLAGQGGQPQHF,TGTGCCAGCAGCTTAGCTGGACAGGGAGGTCAGCCCCAGCATTTT
NA,TRBV10-1,NA,TRBJ2-7,CASSDRPSYEQYF,TGCGCCAGCAGTGACAGGCCTTCCTACGAGCAGTACTTC